The clone carrying this T cell receptor (beta chain) was seen repeatedly, ten times or more. The sample originates from a study of T cells in Graves' hyperthyroidism and ophthalmopathy. Researchers took RNA transcripts and amplified the TCR beta CDR3 regions from them. Initially, a first-round RT-PCR of the TCR CDR3 employed the HTBI primer set. TCRdb re-analysed the multiplex PCR reads in MiXCR, keeping a single row per CDR3 protein. The sample carries around 300,000 distinct CDR3 sequences, about an eighth recorded once. J lost 1 base, V lost 3 bases, and 11 bases had no gene match. Per the germline V gene, CDR1 is KGHDR and CDR2 is SFDVKD. The CDR3 loop spans 18 amino acids.

The sample taken for sequencing was blood. The TCR was taken from a woman aged 25 to 39 with Graves' hyperthyroidism that later progressed to Graves' ophthalmopathy. V gene TRBV24-1 combines with J gene TRBJ2-1; 7 bases fit TRBD1. The CDR3 protein is CATSDPSPRDSSYNEQFF. The CDR3, as DNA: TGTGCCACCAGTGATCCGTCTCCCCGGGACAGTTCCTACAATGAGCAGTTCTTC.